What follows are 30 T cell receptor beta chains derived from one specimen sequenced in a study of shared clonotypes between healthy human individuals. Method: immunoSEQ multiplex PCR; TCRdb's copy keeps in-frame clones and lacks some. Of about 1.5 million clones in the sample, 95% to 99% were seen once. The sample was naive CD4+ T cells sorted from blood. Indicated subset: CD45RA+ positively selected. Receptors originate from a man younger than 40 in good health.

The count of this clone is one. This sequence joins TRBV30 and TRBJ2-1, with D unresolved. Trimming removed 3 bases at V and 0 bases at J, with 6 bases between. This CDR3 has 13 residues. The germline CDR1 and CDR2 sequences are GTSNPN and SVGIG (reference sequence). The CDR3 DNA reads as TGTGCCTGGAGGGCAAGCTCCTACAATGAGCAGTTCTTC. It specifies CAWRASSYNEQFF.

The rearrangement uses TRBV5-5 and TRBJ1-5, with D possibly TRBD1 on 6 matching bases. Trimming removed 2 bases at V and 5 bases at J, with 14 bases between. CDR1 SGHKS and CDR2 YYEKEE come from the germline V gene (reference sequence). This CDR3 is built from 15 residues. This chain's CDR3 is CASSFIGGWDQPQHF. In nucleotides, the CDR3 is TGTGCCAGCAGCTTCATCGGGGGCTGGGATCAGCCCCAGCATTTT.

The chain carries TRBV19 and TRBJ2-1; the match to TRBD2 covers 13 bases. J gave up 10 bases and V 6 bases, and 12 bases lay outside the gene matches. This CDR3 region has 16 residues. Per germline, CDR1 LNHDA and CDR2 SQIVND (reference sequence). The DNA of the CDR3 is TGTGCCAGTAGCCCCCTCCGGACTAGCGGGAGCGGGGAGCAGTTCTTC. Amino acids: CASSPLRTSGSGEQFF.

This chain's CDR3 is CASTRISDRLLYEQYF. The CDR3, as DNA: TGTGCCAGCACGCGAATCTCGGACAGGCTTCTCTACGAGCAGTACTTC. This rearrangement joins TRBV5-6 to TRBJ2-7; 7 nucleotides agree with TRBD1. The CDR3 covers 16 residues. The junction had 15 bases not matched to a gene; V was cut back by 6 bases and J by 3 bases. Looked up from germline, CDR1 is SGHDT and CDR2 is YYEEEE.

V gene TRBV5-4 combines with J gene TRBJ1-5, with 10 bases aligning to TRBD1. The CDR3 has 18 amino acids. V lost 4 bases to trimming and J lost 1 base; unmatched junction nucleotides: 11. CDR1 and CDR2 from the germline V gene are SGHNT and YYREEE (reference sequence). Written as DNA, the CDR3 is TGTGCCAGCAGCAACCGGGACAGGGGACTTATCAGCAATCAGCCCCAGCATTTT. This gives the protein CASSNRDRGLISNQPQHF.

The chain recombines TRBV5-1 with TRBJ2-1, with 7 positions matching TRBD2. Trimming removed 4 bases from V and 0 bases from J; junction bases left unmatched: 7. The germline gives CDR1 SGHRS, CDR2 YFSETQ. The CDR3 totals 16 residues. The CDR3 loop is CASSGVGRYSYNEQFF. The DNA for the CDR3 is TGCGCCAGCAGCGGGGTCGGGAGGTACTCCTACAATGAGCAGTTCTTC.

V usage is TRBV11-3 and J usage is TRBJ2-7; D perhaps matches TRBD1 (6 bases). CDR1 is SGHNT and CDR2 is YENEEA in the germline V gene. The CDR3 runs 13 residues. The germline V and J ends were trimmed by 3 bases and 6 bases, with 12 bases remaining between them. The CDR3 region has the DNA TGTGCCAGCAGCTTCAGGGGCTCGAGCGAGCAGTACTTC. Its protein product is CASSFRGSSEQYF.

V is TRBV5-6 and J is TRBJ2-3; the D gene is possibly TRBD2 (5 bases). Germline-derived CDR1 and CDR2 are SGHDT and YYEEEE. The length of the CDR3 is 14 residues. Trimming took off 1 base at V and 7 bases at J, with 13 bases between the two ends. This CDR3 reads CASSLPGVRHTQYF. The CDR3 nucleotides are TGTGCCAGCAGCTTGCCCGGGGTCCGACATACGCAGTATTTT.

The rearrangement uses TRBV7-9 and TRBJ2-1, with D maybe TRBD1 (5 bases). The germline V and J ends were trimmed by 5 bases and 6 bases, with 14 bases remaining between them. The germline gives CDR1 SEHNR, CDR2 FQNEAQ (reference sequence). The CDR3 loop spans 14 amino acids. The CDR3 DNA sequence: TGTGCCAGCAGCCTCGCCGGACACCTCAATGAGCAGTTCTTC. Its protein is CASSLAGHLNEQFF.

In nucleotides, the CDR3 is TGCGCCAGCAGCCTACAGCAAACTCAAGAGACCCAGTACTTC. Translating gives CASSLQQTQETQYF. The J gene is TRBJ2-5, the V gene TRBV4-1; D ambiguous. Germline lookup yields CDR1 MGHRA and CDR2 YSYEKL. There are 14 residues in the CDR3. Trimming pared 4 bases from V and 2 bases from J, leaving 11 bases between.

The table lists this clone with a count of one. This rearrangement joins TRBV30 to TRBJ1-5; TRBD1 agrees at 8 bases. Germline CDR1 GTSNPN, CDR2 SVGIG (reference sequence). The CDR3 consists of 15 residues. V was pared by 0 bases and J by 6 bases, with 7 bases of the junction left unmatched. The CDR3 DNA is TGTGCCTGGAGTGTCAGGGGGCGGCTCAGTCAGCCCCAGCATTTT. Amino acids: CAWSVRGRLSQPQHF.

The table lists this clone with a count of one. The chain uses TRBV27 and TRBJ2-7, with D unresolved. Per the germline V gene, CDR1 is MNHEY and CDR2 is SMNVEV (reference sequence). V dropped 3 bases and J dropped 0 bases, with 9 bases sitting between them. The CDR3 is 14 amino acids. The CDR3 sequence is CASSLHLGSYEQYF. The CDR3 region has the DNA TGTGCCAGCAGTTTGCACCTGGGCTCCTACGAGCAGTACTTC.

Only one count was recorded for this clone. The chain is built from TRBV20-1 and TRBJ2-2; no clear D gene. The CDR3 is made up of 11 amino acids. V was trimmed by 2 bases and J by 7 bases, leaving 5 bases between them. Germline loops: CDR1 DFQATT, CDR2 SNEGSKA (reference sequence). The CDR3 region is CSARSSGELFF. The CDR3 DNA sequence: TGCAGTGCTAGAAGCAGCGGGGAGCTGTTTTTT.

The chain uses TRBV28 and TRBJ1-2; D ambiguous. V was trimmed by 6 bases and J by 8 bases, leaving 16 bases between them. Looked up from germline, CDR1 is MDHEN and CDR2 is SYDVKM. CDR3 length equals 13 residues. The CDR3 loop is CASSPPGRSGYTF. The CDR3 DNA reads as TGTGCCAGCAGCCCACCTGGTCGCTCGGGCTACACCTTC.

CDR3 nucleotide sequence: TGTGCCAGCAGGGGACAGACTGTAACTAACACTGAAGCTTTCTTT. Protein: CASRGQTVTNTEAFF. The genes are TRBV2 and TRBJ1-1; 7 bases map to TRBD1. The J segment lost 2 bases and the V segment lost 6 bases, leaving 9 bases of the junction unmatched. Germline assignment: CDR1 SNHLY and CDR2 FYNNEI. The CDR3 extends over 15 amino acids.

The chain has TRBV6-5 and TRBJ2-7, with TRBD2 matching over 12 bases. The germline V gene has CDR1 MNHEY and CDR2 SVGAGI. CDR3 length equals 15 residues. V lost 0 bases to trimming and J lost 6 bases; unmatched junction nucleotides: 3. The CDR3 loop reads CASSYSMTSGSEQYF. As DNA, the CDR3 is TGTGCCAGCAGTTACTCCATGACTAGCGGGAGCGAGCAGTACTTC.

This chain links TRBV11-1 with TRBJ2-5, with D possibly matching TRBD2 (5 bases). V lost 7 bases and J lost 7, with 22 bases in between. The length of the CDR3 is 15 residues. Germline CDR1 reads SGHAT; CDR2 reads FQDESV (reference sequence). This CDR3 is CASTEKSTGSGTQYF. The CDR3 DNA reads TGTGCCAGCACCGAGAAGTCTACGGGGTCTGGGACCCAGTACTTC. Full variable domain (remainder filled in from reference TRBV11-1 and TRBJ2-5): EAEVAQSPRYKITEKSQAVAFWCDPISGHATLYWYRQILGQGPELLVQFQDESVVDDSQLPKDRFSAERLKGVDSTLKIQPAELGDSAMYLCASTEKSTGSGTQYFGPGTRLLVL.

This sequence joins TRBV27 and TRBJ2-7, with D perhaps matching TRBD1 (6 bases). Germline V gives CDR1 MNHEY, CDR2 SMNVEV (reference sequence). The germline V and J ends were trimmed by 6 bases and 4 bases, with 13 bases remaining between them. The CDR3 contains 13 residues. The DNA of the CDR3 is TGTGCCAGCAGGCCTACAGGGTTTTACGAGCAGTACTTC. This codes for CASRPTGFYEQYF.

The rearrangement links TRBV5-4 to TRBJ2-1; the match to TRBD2 covers 14 bases. There are 15 residues in the CDR3. The germline V gene encodes CDR1 SGHNT and CDR2 YYREEE (reference sequence). Losses at the gene ends were 5 bases for V and 6 bases for J; bases not matched to a gene: 4. CDR3 bases: TGTGCCAGCAGGCCAGGACTAGCGGGGGGCAATGAGCAGTTCTTC. It translates to CASRPGLAGGNEQFF.

The chain employs TRBV25-1 and TRBJ2-2, with 7 bases aligning to TRBD1. The CDR3 has 16 residues. The V gene's germline CDR1 is MGHDK and CDR2 SYGVNS. Germline trimming cut 2 bases from V and 5 bases from J; bases unmatched to any gene: 8. The DNA of the CDR3 is TGTGCCAGCAGTGAAGGATTTGGGACAGCTACCGGGGAGCTGTTTTTT. Encoded protein: CASSEGFGTATGELFF.

This chain uses TRBV10-3 with TRBJ1-2, with TRBD1 as a possible D gene (5 bases). V was shortened by 11 bases and J by 6 bases, with 25 bases between the two germline ends. This CDR3 comprises 15 residues. The germline gives CDR1 ENHRY, CDR2 SYGVKD. This CDR3 is CAAARREVGKDGYTF. The CDR3 nucleotides read TGTGCCGCTGCTCGCAGGGAGGTGGGGAAAGATGGCTACACCTTC.

This clone appeared once. Other nucleotide sequences from this sample produce the same CDR3. The chain uses TRBV18 and TRBJ2-1; TRBD1 might be the D (5 bases). This CDR3 has 15 residues. Between the trimmed V and J ends, which lost 2 bases and 2 bases, there was a span of 10 bases. Germline CDR1 is KGHSH and CDR2 is LQKENI. The CDR3 DNA reads TGTGCCAGCTCACCAAGACAGCCTACCTACAATGAGCAGTTCTTC. Translated: CASSPRQPTYNEQFF.

This CDR3 is CASSLSGFATNEKLFF. CDR3 nucleotide sequence: TGCGCCAGCAGCTTGTCGGGGTTTGCAACTAATGAAAAACTGTTTTTT. The V gene is TRBV5-1, the J gene TRBJ1-4, with D uncertain. V was pared by 1 base and J by 0 bases, with 10 bases between. The germline CDR1 and CDR2 sequences are SGHRS and YFSETQ. CDR3 length: 16 amino acids. Full variable domain (missing parts from reference TRBV5-1 and TRBJ1-4): KAGVTQTPRYLIKTRGQQVTLSCSPISGHRSVSWYQQTPGQGLQFLFEYFSETQRNKGNFPGRFSGRQFSNSRSEMNVSTLELGDSALYLCASSLSGFATNEKLFFGSGTQLSVL.

The rearrangement uses TRBV5-1 and TRBJ1-3; 7 nucleotides agree with TRBD1. With V trimmed by 0 bases and J by 3 bases, 12 bases remained unmatched. Germline V lookup: CDR1 SGHRS, CDR2 YFSETQ. The length of the CDR3 is 18 residues. CDR3 loop: CASSLEGTVNGGGNTIYF. CDR3 DNA: TGCGCCAGCAGCTTGGAAGGGACAGTCAACGGCGGTGGAAACACCATATATTTT.

Points on this clone: Additional DNA sequences in this sample encode the identical CDR3. J is TRBJ2-6 and V is TRBV5-1, with no clear D. This CDR3 is 16 amino acids long. Looked up from germline, CDR1 is SGHRS and CDR2 is YFSETQ. Trimming shortened V by 0 bases and J by 2 bases, and 9 bases separated the two germline ends. CDR3 bases: TGCGCCAGCAGCTTGGCGGGTGGGACTGGGGCCAACGTCCTGACTTTC. This codes for CASSLAGGTGANVLTF.

V is TRBV7-3 and J is TRBJ2-2; D might be TRBD2 (5 bases). The V end was cut by 0 bases, the J end by 6 bases, with 17 bases between. The CDR3 is 17 amino acids. Per the germline V gene, CDR1 is SGHTA and CDR2 is FQGTGA. The CDR3 protein is CASSLTKLEVIPGELFF. The CDR3 DNA reads TGTGCCAGCAGCTTAACGAAACTAGAAGTAATTCCCGGGGAGCTGTTTTTT.

This chain joins TRBV19 and TRBJ1-2, with 7 bases matching TRBD1. This CDR3 has 14 amino acids. Germline loops: CDR1 LNHDA, CDR2 SQIVND (reference sequence). Trimming removed 4 bases from V and 6 bases from J; junction bases left unmatched: 8. For the CDR3, the DNA is TGTGCCAGTAGTACGCGACAGGGTTTGGATGGCTACACCTTC. Encoded protein: CASSTRQGLDGYTF.

In regard to this clone: The sample contains more than one DNA sequence encoding this CDR3. The chain combines TRBV5-6 with TRBJ1-5, with a tentative D call TRBD1 (5 bases). Trimming stripped 4 bases from V and 7 bases from J, with 9 bases between. This CDR3 contains 12 residues. The germline V gene encodes CDR1 SGHDT and CDR2 YYEEEE. As DNA, the CDR3 is TGTGCCAGCAGCCTCGGGACGCAGCCCCAGCATTTT. The encoded protein is CASSLGTQPQHF.

The table lists this clone with a count of one. The chain combines TRBV4-1 with TRBJ1-5; D not resolved. CDR1 is MGHRA, CDR2 YSYEKL, per germline. The CDR3 is 17 residues long. V lost 0 bases to trimming and J lost 4 bases, with 16 bases between them. The CDR3 reads CASSQEGGNFANQPQHF. As DNA, the CDR3 is TGCGCCAGCAGCCAAGAGGGTGGGAATTTCGCGAATCAGCCCCAGCATTTT.

V usage is TRBV5-1 and J usage is TRBJ2-7; D might be TRBD1 (5 bases). CDR1 and CDR2 from the germline V gene are SGHRS and YFSETQ. V lost 0 bases and J lost 5, with 12 bases in between. The CDR3 spans 14 residues. CDR3 coding DNA: TGCGCCAGCAGCTTGGTGTCAGGGATCGACGAGCAGTACTTC. The encoded protein is CASSLVSGIDEQYF.